What follows are 30 T cell receptor beta chains derived from one specimen sequenced in a study of T cell responses to AZD1222 COVID-19 vaccine. Sequencing was performed with immunoSEQ multiplex PCR; in TCRdb, only in-frame clones are kept and a portion is missing. The repertoire holds roughly 120,000 clones, with about 88% as singletons. The specimen was peripheral blood, collected 28 days after the second AZD1222 dose. The receptors were sampled from an adult who received the AZD1222 COVID-19 vaccine.

The rearrangement links TRBV11-3 to TRBJ2-2; D is tentatively TRBD1 or TRBD2 (7 bases each). CDR1 is SGHNT and CDR2 is YENEEA in the germline V gene. CDR3 length equals 16 residues. V was trimmed by 7 bases and J by 4 bases, leaving 19 bases between them. This CDR3 is CASTPSQGEGTGELFF. DNA of the CDR3: TGTGCCAGCACCCCCTCCCAGGGGGAGGGCACCGGGGAGCTGTTTTTT.

This chain joins TRBV7-2 and TRBJ1-4, with a possible D match to TRBD1 (5 bases). Germline V lookup: CDR1 SGHTA, CDR2 FQGNSA. The V end lost 1 base, the J end lost 8 bases, and 17 bases lay between the germline ends. The CDR3 has 16 amino acids. Written as DNA, the CDR3 is TGTGCCAGCAGCTTAGGGGACCGGACATTTGGAGAAAAACTGTTTTTT. Translation: CASSLGDRTFGEKLFF.

The table lists this clone with a few counts. The rearrangement links TRBV4-1 to TRBJ2-7; D may be TRBD1 (6 bases). This CDR3 region has 14 residues. Trimming took off 3 bases at V and 6 bases at J, with 15 bases between the two ends. Germline CDR1 reads MGHRA; CDR2 reads YSYEKL. The CDR3 sequence: CASSHTGQTSEQYF. CDR3 bases: TGCGCCAGCAGCCACACAGGGCAGACTTCCGAGCAGTACTTC.

This chain uses TRBV2 with TRBJ1-6; TRBD1 is a possible D gene (5 bases). This CDR3 has 18 amino acids. Germline V gene sequence: CDR1 SNHLY, CDR2 FYNNEI. Deletions cut 3 bases from V and 0 bases from J, with 15 bases between. The DNA of the CDR3 is TGTGCCAGCAGTGATCAGGGTGTCAGCACCTCCTATAATTCACCCCTCCACTTT. This encodes CASSDQGVSTSYNSPLHF.

Notes on this clone: The identical CDR3 is also encoded by other nucleotide sequences in the sample. The chain uses TRBV30 and TRBJ1-5, with D perhaps TRBD1 (6 bases). The CDR3 consists of 13 residues. V was pared by 1 base and J by 4 bases, with 8 bases between. Germline V CDR1 and CDR2: GTSNPN, SVGIG (reference sequence). CDR3 nucleotides: TGTGCCTGGAGTGCACAGGGTAATCAGCCCCAGCATTTT. It translates to CAWSAQGNQPQHF. Looking up the rest from reference TRBV30 and TRBJ1-5 gives the full variable domain: SQTIHQWPATLVQPVGSPLSLECTVEGTSNPNLYWYRQAAGRGLQLLFYSVGIGQISSEVPQNLSASRPQDRQFILSSKKLLLSDSGFYLCAWSAQGNQPQHFGDGTRLSIL.

The gene calls are TRBV30 and TRBJ2-3, with TRBD2 identical over 10 bases. The CDR3 is made up of 15 amino acids. Per the germline V gene, CDR1 is GTSNPN and CDR2 is SVGIG (reference sequence). J was trimmed by 4 bases and V by 4 bases; bases with no gene match: 8. The CDR3 coding sequence is TGTGCCTGGATTCCAGCGGGGGGGCCCCCAGATACGCAGTATTTT. As protein: CAWIPAGGPPDTQYF.

This chain links TRBV7-8 with TRBJ2-7, with unresolved D. V lost 5 bases and J lost 4, with 18 bases in between. Germline V gene lookup returns CDR1 SGHVS and CDR2 FQNEAQ. This CDR3 is built from 15 residues. Here the CDR3 reads CASSTDQLKEYEQYF. The CDR3 nucleotides are TGTGCCAGCAGCACGGACCAACTAAAGGAGTACGAGCAGTACTTC.

This sequence joins TRBV5-1 and TRBJ2-3; D ambiguous. Germline V gives CDR1 SGHRS, CDR2 YFSETQ. The CDR3 covers 12 residues. Trimming removed 3 bases from V and 6 bases from J, with 8 bases in between. This CDR3 reads CASSSAGDTQYF. DNA of the CDR3: TGCGCCAGCAGCTCAGCCGGGGATACGCAGTATTTT.

V is TRBV11-2 and J is TRBJ1-2, with no clear D. This CDR3 has 11 residues. V dropped 6 bases and J dropped 7 bases, with 9 bases sitting between them. Germline values: CDR1 SGHAT, CDR2 FQNNGV. CDR3 protein: CASSRGSGYTF. In nucleotides, the CDR3 is TGTGCCAGCAGTAGAGGGTCTGGCTACACCTTC.

V is TRBV4-1 and J is TRBJ1-4; a possible D gene is TRBD1 (5 bases). Germline V gives CDR1 MGHRA, CDR2 YSYEKL. The CDR3 loop spans 13 amino acids. The germline V and J ends were trimmed by 5 bases and 7 bases, with 11 bases remaining between them. The CDR3 sequence: CASSWRGGEKLFF. The CDR3 DNA is TGCGCCAGCAGCTGGAGGGGTGGTGAAAAACTGTTTTTT.

The chain links TRBV14 to TRBJ2-7; D is perhaps TRBD1 or TRBD2 (7 bases each). With 6 bases removed from V and 4 bases from J, the gap between germline ends came to 16 bases. The CDR3 covers 14 residues. Germline CDR1 reads SGHDN; CDR2 reads FVKESK. CDR3 residues: CASSEQGRGYEQYF. The CDR3 nucleotides are TGTGCCAGCAGTGAACAGGGGAGGGGGTACGAGCAGTACTTC.

This clone was found a few times. The chain employs TRBV4-1 and TRBJ2-7; 9 bases line up with TRBD1. Trimming removed 4 bases from V and 6 bases from J; junction bases left unmatched: 4. Germline V CDR1 and CDR2: MGHRA, YSYEKL. This CDR3 contains 13 residues. Here the CDR3 DNA reads TGCGCCAGCAGCCTCAGACAGGGGGGCGAGCAGTACTTC. As protein: CASSLRQGGEQYF.

The chain recombines TRBV18 with TRBJ1-6; D is possibly TRBD1 (6 bases). Germline lookup yields CDR1 KGHSH and CDR2 LQKENI. Trimming pared 3 bases from V and 6 bases from J, leaving 15 bases between. This CDR3 is built from 16 residues. CDR3 bases: TGTGCCAGCTCACCGAACCAGGGACAAGCTAATTCACCCCTCCACTTT. Its protein product is CASSPNQGQANSPLHF.

The chain carries TRBV9 and TRBJ1-2; unclear D gene. This CDR3 comprises 16 residues. V lost 2 bases to trimming and J lost 3 bases, with 17 bases between them. Germline values: CDR1 SGDLS, CDR2 YYNGEE. The CDR3 loop is CASSVGARVEYYGYTF. The CDR3 DNA is TGTGCCAGCAGCGTTGGAGCCCGGGTAGAGTACTATGGCTACACCTTC.

The chain links TRBV30 to TRBJ2-2; D unclear. CDR1 is GTSNPN and CDR2 is SVGIG in the germline V gene (reference sequence). V was shortened by 0 bases and J by 3 bases, with 8 bases between the two germline ends. The CDR3 consists of 14 residues. The CDR3 reads CAWSVLGHTGELFF. The CDR3 nucleotides are TGTGCCTGGAGTGTATTAGGGCACACCGGGGAGCTGTTTTTT.

The chain combines TRBV5-5 with TRBJ1-1; a weak D match, TRBD1 (6 bases). CDR1 and CDR2 (germline): SGHKS, YYEKEE (reference sequence). V was pared by 0 bases and J by 3 bases, with 9 bases between. This CDR3 comprises 14 residues. CDR3 sequence reads: CASSLGQGHTEAFF. CDR3 nucleotides: TGTGCCAGCAGCTTGGGGCAGGGGCACACTGAAGCTTTCTTT.

The chain couples TRBV25-1 to TRBJ2-3, with 7 bases fitting TRBD2. The CDR3 loop spans 16 amino acids. In germline, CDR1 is MGHDK, CDR2 SYGVNS. V shed 1 base and J 5 bases; nucleotides not matched to a gene: 9. CDR3 loop: CASSESMRGRRDTQYF. The DNA for the CDR3 is TGTGCCAGCAGTGAATCGATGCGGGGGAGGAGAGATACGCAGTATTTT.

DNA for the CDR3: TGTGCCAGCAGCGTAGAGTCAGACTCGAACACTGAAGCTTTCTTT. Its translation: CASSVESDSNTEAFF. The J gene is TRBJ1-1, the V gene TRBV9; D gene uncertain. Trimming removed 0 bases at V and 1 base at J, with 10 bases between. From germline, CDR1 is SGDLS and CDR2 YYNGEE. CDR3 length: 15 residues.

The rearrangement links TRBV6-1 to TRBJ2-7, with 7 bases identical to TRBD2. Germline V lookup: CDR1 MNHNS, CDR2 SASEGT. V lost 0 bases, J lost 7 bases, and 9 bases stayed unmatched. The CDR3 covers 15 residues. The CDR3 nucleotides read TGTGCCAGCAGTGAAGCGACGGGACTACCCGCGGAGCAGTACTTC. Translation: CASSEATGLPAEQYF.

V is TRBV15 and J is TRBJ1-6; D may be TRBD1 (5 bases). V lost 2 bases and J lost 3, with 11 bases in between. The germline V gene has CDR1 LNHNV and CDR2 YYDKDF (reference sequence). The CDR3 consists of 16 residues. CDR3 DNA: TGTGCCACCAGCAGACAGGGTGACCTCTATAATTCACCCCTCCACTTT. Protein sequence: CATSRQGDLYNSPLHF.

As for this clone: The identical CDR3 is also encoded by other nucleotide sequences in the sample. The chain is built from TRBV6-6 and TRBJ2-3; 7 bases align to TRBD1. The CDR3 is 17 amino acids. V shed 9 bases, J shed 1 base, and the junction held 16 bases outside the gene matches. CDR1 is MNHNY and CDR2 is SVGAGI in the germline V gene (reference sequence). The CDR3 loop is CASSPRQGFGGTDTQYF. The CDR3 region has the DNA TGTGCCAGTAGTCCACGACAGGGATTTGGTGGCACAGATACGCAGTATTTT.

The chain is built from TRBV6-5 and TRBJ1-3, with no clear D. Germline loops: CDR1 MNHEY, CDR2 SVGAGI. CDR3 size: 15 residues. V lost 9 bases, J lost 4 bases, and 19 bases lay in between. The CDR3, as DNA: TGTGCCAGTCACGGGGATGCATTGTGGGGAAACACCATATATTTT. Translation: CASHGDALWGNTIYF.

This rearrangement joins TRBV19 to TRBJ1-5, with D unclear. The V gene's germline CDR1 is LNHDA and CDR2 SQIVND (reference sequence). The CDR3 length is 14 residues. V dropped 6 bases and J dropped 2 bases, with 11 bases sitting between them. CDR3 bases: TGTGCCAGTAGAGACATAAGGGGCAATCAGCCCCAGCATTTT. This encodes CASRDIRGNQPQHF.

As to this clone: The conserved closing phenylalanine or tryptophan is absent in this CDR3, likely reflecting a read error. The DNA is left out, because the CDR3 cannot be placed on it with certainty; the CDR3 is given as TCRdb lists it. The chain is built from TRBV3-1 (or the pseudogene TRBV3-2) and TRBJ1-1; the table calls TRBD1, which could not be checked here. In germline, CDR1 is LGHDT, CDR2 YNNKEL (reference sequence). The CDR3 numbers 9 amino acids, ends counted. The CDR3 here is CASSQRDRV.

This clone was observed a single time. This chain uses TRBV11-2 with TRBJ2-1; 8 nucleotides line up with TRBD1. This CDR3 is 15 amino acids long. With 3 bases clipped from V and 5 bases from J, the junction kept 6 bases outside the gene matches. From germline, CDR1 is SGHAT and CDR2 FQNNGV. The CDR3 is CASSFGQGRNNEQFF. For the CDR3, the DNA is TGTGCCAGCAGCTTCGGACAGGGTAGGAACAATGAGCAGTTCTTC.

The chain employs TRBV9 and TRBJ2-1; 7 positions agree with TRBD2. With V trimmed by 4 bases and J by 3 bases, 7 bases remained unmatched. The V gene's germline CDR1 is SGDLS and CDR2 YYNGEE. This CDR3 is 15 amino acids long. CDR3 region: CASSPIAGYYNEQFF. Here the CDR3 DNA reads TGTGCCAGCAGCCCCATAGCGGGTTACTACAATGAGCAGTTCTTC.

In its sample, this clone was seen once. CDR3 nucleotides: TGTGCCAGCAGCTTGGGAGGGTGGGACAATCAGCCCCAGCATTTT. Its translation: CASSLGGWDNQPQHF. The chain uses TRBV7-2 and TRBJ1-5; D is unclear. Between the trimmed V and J ends, which lost 3 bases and 3 bases, there was a span of 12 bases. CDR3 length equals 15 residues. Germline-derived CDR1 and CDR2 are SGHTA and FQGNSA.

The chain has TRBV6-2 or TRBV6-3 and TRBJ1-1; D uncertain. Germline-derived CDR1 and CDR2 are MNHEY and SVGEGT. V was shortened by 2 bases and J by 2 bases, with 6 bases between the two germline ends. The length of the CDR3 is 13 residues. Here the CDR3 reads CASSYGRNTEAFF. The CDR3 DNA is TGTGCCAGCAGTTACGGCAGAAACACTGAAGCTTTCTTT.

The chain employs TRBV11-2 and TRBJ1-2; D perhaps matches TRBD1 (5 bases). The germline CDR1 and CDR2 sequences are SGHAT and FQNNGV. This CDR3 has 13 amino acids. Trimming cost V 5 bases and J 3 bases, with 10 bases left between them. The CDR3 coding sequence is TGTGCCAGCAGCCGTATGGGGGACTATGGCTACACCTTC. It codes for CASSRMGDYGYTF.

The chain recombines TRBV10-3 with TRBJ1-1; maybe TRBD1 (5 bases). V dropped 4 bases and J dropped 4 bases, with 10 bases sitting between them. The CDR3 runs 13 residues. In germline, CDR1 is ENHRY, CDR2 SYGVKD. In nucleotides, the CDR3 is TGTGCCATCAGTGTCGGGGGGGGCACTGAAGCTTTCTTT. This gives the protein CAISVGGGTEAFF.